This T cell receptor (beta chain) was obtained from a study of T cells in Graves' hyperthyroidism and ophthalmopathy. TCR beta CDR3 regions were amplified from RNA. First-round RT-PCR with HTBI primers amplified the TCR CDR3 region. TCRdb reprocessed the multiplex PCR reads with MiXCR, giving one entry per CDR3 protein. The data contain about 600,000 distinct CDR3 sequences, roughly a sixth of them singletons. This CDR3 contains 18 residues. The V end was cut by 6 bases, the J end by 5 bases, with 26 bases between. CDR1 LNHDA and CDR2 SQIVND come from the germline V gene (reference sequence). V usage is TRBV19 and J usage is TRBJ1-5; D is unclear. The receptor's source is a woman in her forties with Graves' ophthalmopathy. The sample comprised blood. CDR3 amino acids: CASRDRATYGQSDQPQHF. Written as DNA, the CDR3 is TGTGCCAGTAGGGATCGGGCCACCTACGGGCAGAGCGATCAGCCCCAGCATTTT.